The source of this T cell receptor beta chain is a study of cytomegalovirus exposure and HLA in healthy donors. The PCR employed 60 Vbeta primers together with 13 Jbeta primers. Sequenced by immunoSEQ multiplex PCR; TCRdb stores in-frame clones only, minus some. The table records about 190,000 clones, about 87% of them present only once. The donors were healthy bone marrow donors. V was shortened by 0 bases and J by 10 bases, with 4 bases between the two germline ends. There are 11 residues in the CDR3. Germline loops: CDR1 MGHDK, CDR2 SYGVNS. This rearrangement joins TRBV25-1 to TRBJ2-1; no clear D. The receptor was isolated from a man younger than 45 in good health and CMV-seronegative. Sequenced sample: PBMCs. CDR3 nucleotide sequence: TGTGCCAGCAGTGAATACAGGGAGCAGTTCTTC. It is translated as CASSEYREQFF. The whole variable domain, remainder taken from reference TRBV25-1 and TRBJ2-1, is EADIYQTPRYLVIGTGKKITLECSQTMGHDKMYWYQQDPGMELHLIHYSYGVNSTEKGDLSSESTVSRIRTEHFPLTLESARPSHTSQYLCASSEYREQFFGPGTRLTVL.